The 21 T cell receptor beta chains below were found in one sample sequenced in a study of control samples from healthy donors and cancer patients. Method: immunoSEQ multiplex PCR; TCRdb's copy keeps in-frame clones and lacks some. The sample holds 150,000 to 200,000 clones, approximately 86% seen once. The sequencing input was blood. The receptors derive from a woman aged 30 to 39 in good health.

The chain is built from TRBV19 and TRBJ2-5; TRBD2 agrees at 11 bases. After removal of 3 bases from V and 4 bases from J, the junction contained 13 bases not matched to a gene. Germline V CDR1 and CDR2: LNHDA, SQIVND (reference sequence). This CDR3 region has 18 residues. This chain's CDR3 is CASSINPPSGRWRETQYF. The CDR3 bases are TGTGCCAGTAGTATCAACCCTCCTAGCGGGAGGTGGCGAGAGACCCAGTACTTC.

The chain uses TRBV19 and TRBJ2-2; the D is unclear. CDR3 length equals 16 residues. The ends were cut back, 5 bases at V and 7 bases at J, with 20 bases in the middle. Germline assignment: CDR1 LNHDA and CDR2 SQIVND (reference sequence). The CDR3 reads CASSGYTGNDNGELFF. CDR3 nucleotide sequence: TGTGCCAGTAGTGGGTATACGGGCAACGACAACGGGGAGCTGTTTTTT.

The V gene is TRBV5-5, the J gene TRBJ2-7; 8 nucleotides match TRBD2. Germline loops: CDR1 SGHKS, CDR2 YYEKEE (reference sequence). The CDR3 is 16 residues long. Trimming at V came to 0 bases and at J to 6 bases, leaving 11 bases not matched to a gene. The CDR3 protein is CASSLDPGTRSGEQYF. The CDR3 bases are TGTGCCAGCAGCTTGGATCCCGGGACTAGATCAGGCGAGCAGTACTTC.

The table lists this clone with a count of one. The chain employs TRBV7-2 and TRBJ2-3; D may be TRBD1 (7 bases). Per the germline V gene, CDR1 is SGHTA and CDR2 is FQGNSA. This CDR3 region has 16 residues. Trimming left V 1 base short and J 2 bases short, with 13 bases between. CDR3 coding DNA: TGTGCCAGCAGCTTAGGGAGGGGGCGGGCCACAGATACGCAGTATTTT. This codes for CASSLGRGRATDTQYF.

This chain links TRBV5-5 with TRBJ2-7, with D maybe TRBD1 (6 bases). With 1 base removed from V and 3 bases from J, the gap between germline ends came to 14 bases. CDR3 size: 15 residues. CDR1 and CDR2 (germline): SGHKS, YYEKEE (reference sequence). CDR3 sequence: CASSLTLDSFYEQYF. CDR3 sequence (DNA): TGTGCCAGCAGCTTGACCCTGGACAGTTTCTACGAGCAGTACTTC.

This chain joins TRBV6-5 and TRBJ1-1, with D possibly TRBD1 on 6 matching bases. V lost 11 bases and J lost 5, with 21 bases in between. The CDR3 has 14 amino acids. The germline V gene encodes CDR1 MNHEY and CDR2 SVGAGI. CDR3 sequence reads: CASNRRGDRTEAFF. The CDR3 DNA follows: TGTGCCTCGAATAGAAGGGGGGATCGAACTGAAGCTTTCTTT.

This chain connects TRBV30 to TRBJ1-6, with D maybe TRBD1 (6 bases). This CDR3 comprises 14 residues. Germline CDR1 is GTSNPN and CDR2 is SVGIG (reference sequence). Trimming took 3 bases from V and 8 from J, leaving 14 bases between them. In DNA form, the CDR3 reads TGTGCCTGGAGCCGGGGACACGGGGATTCACCCCTCCACTTT. It yields the protein CAWSRGHGDSPLHF.

The V and J genes are TRBV7-9 and TRBJ1-6, with D uncertain. Looked up from germline, CDR1 is SEHNR and CDR2 is FQNEAQ (reference sequence). V lost 0 bases, J lost 2 bases, and 8 bases lay in between. There are 16 residues in the CDR3. The CDR3 DNA sequence: TGTGCCAGCAGCTTAGCTATGGGCCCCTATAATTCACCCCTCCACTTT. Protein sequence: CASSLAMGPYNSPLHF.

V and J are TRBV5-1 and TRBJ2-7, with no clear D. The germline gives CDR1 SGHRS, CDR2 YFSETQ. This CDR3 has 11 amino acids. The V and J ends lost 4 bases and 2 bases respectively, with 4 bases between them. Written as DNA, the CDR3 is TGCGCCAGCAGCGGGGCCTACGAGCAGTACTTC. Amino acid sequence: CASSGAYEQYF.

The table lists this clone with a count of one. V gene TRBV7-9 combines with J gene TRBJ2-7; a weak D match, TRBD2 (5 bases). The CDR3 contains 14 residues. Trimming took 2 bases from V and 1 from J, leaving 9 bases between them. Germline-derived CDR1 and CDR2 are SEHNR and FQNEAQ (reference sequence). The CDR3 protein is CASSLSGRSYEQYV. As DNA, the CDR3 is TGTGCCAGCAGCTTAAGCGGCAGGTCCTACGAGCAGTACGTC.

This sequence joins TRBV4-1 and TRBJ2-7; no clear D. Trimming stripped 0 bases from V and 7 bases from J, with 13 bases between. This CDR3 comprises 14 residues. Germline CDR1 is MGHRA and CDR2 is YSYEKL. CDR3 residues: CASSQESDGREQYV. CDR3 in DNA: TGCGCCAGCAGCCAAGAGTCGGACGGTCGGGAGCAGTACGTC.

V usage is TRBV4-1 and J usage is TRBJ1-6; D might be TRBD1 (6 bases). The CDR3 runs 15 residues. Trimming removed 1 base at V and 7 bases at J, with 11 bases between. Germline CDR1 and CDR2: MGHRA and YSYEKL. CDR3: CASSQAGGTNSPLHF. The CDR3 DNA is TGCGCCAGCAGCCAAGCGGGGGGGACAAATTCACCCCTCCACTTT.

The chain is built from TRBV30 and TRBJ1-5; D possibly corresponds to TRBD1 (6 bases). The CDR3 length is 16 residues. Germline lookup yields CDR1 GTSNPN and CDR2 SVGIG (reference sequence). V was clipped by 3 bases and J by 5 bases, with 20 bases between them. CDR3 sequence reads: CAWSSYTGSLHQPQHF. CDR3 sequence (DNA): TGTGCCTGGAGCTCTTATACAGGGAGTCTCCATCAGCCCCAGCATTTT.

This chain uses TRBV7-2 with TRBJ1-3, with D unresolved. V was shortened by 2 bases and J by 3 bases, with 11 bases between the two germline ends. The CDR3 has 15 residues. CDR1 and CDR2 from the germline V gene are SGHTA and FQGNSA. CDR3 in amino acids: CASSLFQASGNTIYF. Written as DNA, the CDR3 is TGTGCCAGCAGCTTATTTCAGGCCAGTGGAAACACCATATATTTT.

This chain joins TRBV5-1 and TRBJ2-1; 9 bases are a match to TRBD2. CDR3 length: 19 amino acids. Germline V lookup: CDR1 SGHRS, CDR2 YFSETQ. V dropped 3 bases and J dropped 0; count of bases not matched to a gene: 13. In DNA form, the CDR3 reads TGCGCCAGCAGCTCCGGAGGGACTAGCAGGACGAGCTCCTACAATGAGCAGTTCTTC. Amino acid sequence: CASSSGGTSRTSSYNEQFF.

The CDR3 DNA is TGTGCCAGCGGGGACGCAGATACGCAGTATTTT. Translating it yields CASGDADTQYF. The chain joins TRBV2 to TRBJ2-3; D might be TRBD1 or TRBD2, each matching 5 bases. Germline V CDR1 and CDR2: SNHLY, FYNNEI. V lost 8 bases to trimming and J lost 4 bases, with 7 bases between them. This CDR3 comprises 11 residues.

The rearrangement links TRBV10-3 to TRBJ1-2; D possibly corresponds to TRBD1 (6 bases). The CDR3 length is 14 residues. Germline assignment: CDR1 ENHRY and CDR2 SYGVKD. V was trimmed by 4 bases and J by 8 bases, leaving 17 bases between them. In DNA form, the CDR3 reads TGTGCCATCAGTGGACAGGCCCTCAAATCGGGCTACACCTTC. Its protein is CAISGQALKSGYTF.

The chain employs TRBV7-9 and TRBJ1-2, with D possibly TRBD1 on 6 matching bases. From germline, CDR1 is SEHNR and CDR2 FQNEAQ (reference sequence). This CDR3 comprises 14 residues. Trimming removed 0 bases at V and 4 bases at J, with 9 bases between. The CDR3: CASSLAQGGYGYTF. As DNA, the CDR3 is TGTGCCAGCAGCTTAGCACAGGGAGGCTATGGCTACACCTTC.

The V gene is TRBV9, the J gene TRBJ2-3, with 7 bases identical to TRBD1. V lost 0 bases to trimming and J lost 2 bases; unmatched junction nucleotides: 12. Germline V CDR1 and CDR2: SGDLS, YYNGEE. The CDR3 has 18 residues. The CDR3 DNA reads as TGTGCCAGCAGCGTAGCTTCTTATGTGGACAGGTCCACAGATACGCAGTATTTT. It specifies CASSVASYVDRSTDTQYF. The variable domain in full, completed from reference TRBV9 and TRBJ2-3, reads DSGVTQTPKHLITATGQRVTLRCSPRSGDLSVYWYQQSLDQGLQFLIQYYNGEERAKGNILERFSAQQFPDLHSELNLSSLELGDSALYFCASSVASYVDRSTDTQYFGPGTRLTVL.

About this clone: The CDR3 does not close with the conserved phenylalanine or tryptophan, likely indicating a read error. The J gene is TRBJ1-5, the V gene TRBV28; 8 bases fit TRBD1. The junction had 4 bases not matched to a gene; V was cut back by 4 bases and J by 5 bases. The germline gives CDR1 MDHEN, CDR2 SYDVKM. There are 14 residues in the CDR3. CDR3 region: CASSSGQGDQPQHL. The CDR3 DNA sequence: TGTGCCAGCAGTTCTGGACAGGGAGATCAGCCCCAGCATCTT.

This clone was observed a handful of times. The chain couples TRBV7-2 to TRBJ1-1; perhaps TRBD1 as D (5 bases). Looked up from germline, CDR1 is SGHTA and CDR2 is FQGNSA. The CDR3 contains 15 residues. The germline V and J ends were trimmed by 4 bases and 2 bases, with 14 bases remaining between them. The CDR3 DNA reads as TGTGCCAGCAGCTCAGAGGGGACGGCAAACACTGAAGCTTTCTTT. It yields the protein CASSSEGTANTEAFF. The variable domain in full, completed from reference TRBV7-2 and TRBJ1-1, reads GAGVSQSPSNKVTEKGKDVELRCDPISGHTALYWYRQSLGQGLEFLIYFQGNSAPDKSGLPSDRFSAERTGGSVSTLTIQRTQQEDSAVYLCASSSEGTANTEAFFGQGTRLTVV.